One and the same sample provided the 16 T cell receptor beta chains below, sequenced in a study of breast tumors, draining lymph nodes, adjacent tissues. Each CDR3 protein is one row after TCRdb ran MiXCR on the multiplex PCR reads. The sample lists tens of thousands of distinct CDR3 sequences, less than 55% occurring once. Material: breast tumor tissue. The receptors shown here come from a female donor with breast cancer. Some clones in this sample may be carry-over from other donors' samples.

Note on this clonotype: One end of the junction is discordant with germline, which a read error may explain. The V gene is TRBV4-2, the J gene TRBJ1-3; D possibly corresponds to TRBD1 (5 bases). Per the germline V gene, CDR1 is LGHNA and CDR2 is YNFKEQ. CDR3 length: 16 residues. This CDR3 is CASSQDQGRTGNTIYF. The DNA of the CDR3 is TGTGCCAGCAGCCAAGATCAGGGTAGGACTGGAAACACCATATACTTT.

This clonotype was recorded many times. The rearrangement uses TRBV20-1 and TRBJ1-1; D is possibly TRBD1 (5 bases). V was pared by 5 bases and J by 4 bases, with 17 bases between. Per germline, CDR1 DFQATT and CDR2 SNEGSKA (reference sequence). The CDR3 covers 14 residues. The CDR3 reads CSALSGAVSTEAFF. In DNA, the CDR3 is TGCAGTGCTCTAAGCGGGGCTGTGAGCACTGAAGCTTTCTTT.

The V gene is TRBV24-1, the J gene TRBJ1-2; TRBD1 agrees at 9 bases. This CDR3 has 14 residues. Germline V gene data show CDR1 as KGHDR and CDR2 as SFDVKD. Trimming cost V 3 bases and J 8 bases; bases outside gene matches: 6. In nucleotides, the CDR3 is TGTGCCACCAGTGATCCGGGACAGGGAAGGGGCTACACCTTC. Translation: CATSDPGQGRGYTF.

The sample holds many counts of this clonotype. The rearrangement joins TRBV6-2 or TRBV6-3 to TRBJ2-4; tentative D call: TRBD1 (6 bases). V gave up 6 bases and J gave up 0 bases, with 12 bases separating them. This CDR3 region has 15 residues. Germline V gene data show CDR1 as MNHEY and CDR2 as SVGEGT. The CDR3 loop is CASRRQALAKNIQYF. CDR3 DNA sequence: TGTGCCAGCAGGCGACAGGCACTAGCCAAAAACATTCAGTACTTC.

This clonotype has a handful of counts. A much larger clone lies a single base off, so this may be a read error. J is TRBJ1-3 and V is TRBV28; D is unclear. Germline-derived CDR1 and CDR2 are MDHEN and SYDVKM. This CDR3 region has 13 residues. Trimming pared 6 bases from V and 2 bases from J, leaving 8 bases between. This CDR3 reads CASRVGTGNTIYF. The CDR3 nucleotides read TGTGCCAGCAGAGTCGGGACTGGAAACACCATATATTTT.

Remarks on this clonotype: This may arise from a read error, as a much more abundant clone is one base away. This rearrangement joins TRBV18 to TRBJ1-4; perhaps TRBD1 as D (6 bases). Trimming took off 8 bases at V and 8 bases at J, with 15 bases between the two ends. The CDR3 runs 13 residues. From germline, CDR1 is KGHSH and CDR2 LQKENI. CDR3 DNA sequence: TGTGCCAGCCCCCAGGGGAGGGAGGAAAAACTGTTTTTT. It translates to CASPQGREEKLFF. Supplemented by reference TRBV18 and TRBJ1-4, the full variable domain reads NAGVMQNPRHLVRRRGQEARLRCSPMKGHSHVYWYRQLPEEGLKFMVYLQKENIIDESGMPKERFSAEFPKEGPSILRIQQVVRGDSAAYFCASPQGREEKLFFGSGTQLSVL.

In its sample, this clonotype was seen many times. The chain couples TRBV11-2 to TRBJ2-5; D gene ambiguous. Germline V gene sequence: CDR1 SGHAT, CDR2 FQNNGV. V was trimmed by 7 bases and J by 7 bases, leaving 13 bases between them. The CDR3 is made up of 12 amino acids. CDR3: CASTADGLTQYF. DNA of the CDR3: TGTGCCAGCACCGCCGACGGTTTGACCCAGTACTTC.

This clonotype was observed at least ten times. The V and J genes are TRBV5-5 and TRBJ2-1, with 7 bases fitting TRBD1. The ends lost 4 bases at V and 0 bases at J; junction bases unmatched: 4. Germline V gives CDR1 SGHKS, CDR2 YYEKEE (reference sequence). The CDR3 extends over 15 amino acids. This chain's CDR3 is CASSPGQSSYNEQFF. CDR3 DNA: TGTGCCAGCAGCCCGGGACAGAGCTCCTACAATGAGCAGTTCTTC.

The chain combines TRBV9 with TRBJ1-4; a weak D match, TRBD1 (5 bases). Looked up from germline, CDR1 is SGDLS and CDR2 is YYNGEE. V was clipped by 2 bases and J by 0 bases, with 11 bases between them. The CDR3 contains 16 residues. The CDR3 region has the DNA TGTGCCAGCAGCGTGGGGGTTGGTGCAACTAATGAAAAACTGTTTTTT. The encoded protein is CASSVGVGATNEKLFF.

The table lists this clonotype with many counts. The V gene is TRBV19, the J gene TRBJ1-4; the D gene is possibly TRBD1 (5 bases). This CDR3 has 17 amino acids. Trimming shortened V by 1 base and J by 5 bases, and 17 bases separated the two germline ends. Germline V gene sequence: CDR1 LNHDA, CDR2 SQIVND (reference sequence). DNA for the CDR3: TGTGCCAGTAGTATAGGAGGTACAGGAGGGCAAAATGAAAAACTGTTTTTT. Its translation is CASSIGGTGGQNEKLFF.

This clonotype was counted many times. This sequence joins TRBV11-2 and TRBJ2-2; D not resolved. From germline, CDR1 is SGHAT and CDR2 FQNNGV. The CDR3 totals 15 residues. V lost 0 bases and J 6 bases, leaving 11 bases between the germline ends. The CDR3 coding sequence is TGTGCCAGCAGCTTAGATAGGACGGCGCCCGGGGAGCTGTTTTTT. Translating gives CASSLDRTAPGELFF. The full variable domain, completed using reference TRBV11-2 and TRBJ2-2, is EAGVAQSPRYKIIEKRQSVAFWCNPISGHATLYWYQQILGQGPKLLIQFQNNGVVDDSQLPKDRFSAERLKGVDSTLKIQPAKLEDSAVYLCASSLDRTAPGELFFGEGSRLTVL.

This clonotype was seen at least ten times. The J gene is TRBJ1-5, the V gene TRBV5-8, with D uncertain. Germline V gene lookup returns CDR1 SGHTS and CDR2 YDEGEE. Trimming shortened V by 5 bases and J by 4 bases, and 7 bases separated the two germline ends. There are 12 residues in the CDR3. The CDR3 sequence: CASSLPNQPQHF. DNA of the CDR3: TGTGCCAGCAGTCTTCCAAATCAGCCCCAGCATTTT.

The sample holds many counts of this clonotype. This rearrangement joins TRBV4-3 to TRBJ1-5; D not certain. V gave up 2 bases and J gave up 0 bases, with 2 bases separating them. This CDR3 region has 13 residues. Germline V lookup: CDR1 LGHNA, CDR2 YSLEER. For the CDR3, the DNA is TGCGCCAGCAGCCAAACTAGCAATCAGCCCCAGCATTTT. It specifies CASSQTSNQPQHF.

This clonotype was observed many times. The V gene is TRBV5-1, the J gene TRBJ2-5; 8 nucleotides line up with TRBD2. The trim removed 4 bases at V and 6 bases at J, leaving 14 bases unmatched. CDR3 length: 16 residues. Germline V gene data show CDR1 as SGHRS and CDR2 as YFSETQ. CDR3 in amino acids: CASSISLAGSQKTQYF. The DNA of the CDR3 is TGCGCCAGCAGCATTTCTTTAGCGGGATCCCAGAAGACCCAGTACTTC. Filled out from reference TRBV5-1 and TRBJ2-5, the complete variable domain reads KAGVTQTPRYLIKTRGQQVTLSCSPISGHRSVSWYQQTPGQGLQFLFEYFSETQRNKGNFPGRFSGRQFSNSRSEMNVSTLELGDSALYLCASSISLAGSQKTQYFGPGTRLLVL.

With respect to this clonotype: One base away lies a much larger clone, so this may be a sequencing read error. The CDR3 spells CASSINSAHEQYF. For the CDR3, the DNA is TGTGCCAGTAGTATCAACAGTGCCCACGAGCAGTACTTC. The gene calls are TRBV19 and TRBJ2-7, with D unclear. The germline gives CDR1 LNHDA, CDR2 SQIVND (reference sequence). This CDR3 contains 13 residues. Trimming took off 3 bases at V and 5 bases at J, with 11 bases between the two ends.

In this sample, this clonotype turned up a few times. A much larger clone lies one base from this, so it may be a read error. This chain connects TRBV30 to TRBJ2-7, with TRBD2 matching over 12 bases. This CDR3 spans 14 amino acids. Germline trimming cut 8 bases from V and 6 bases from J; bases unmatched to any gene: 11. Germline CDR1 reads GTSNPN; CDR2 reads SVGIG (reference sequence). The CDR3, as DNA: TGTGCCGTAGCCCTAGCGGGAGGGCTCTTCGAGCAGTACTTC. Residues: CAVALAGGLFEQYF.